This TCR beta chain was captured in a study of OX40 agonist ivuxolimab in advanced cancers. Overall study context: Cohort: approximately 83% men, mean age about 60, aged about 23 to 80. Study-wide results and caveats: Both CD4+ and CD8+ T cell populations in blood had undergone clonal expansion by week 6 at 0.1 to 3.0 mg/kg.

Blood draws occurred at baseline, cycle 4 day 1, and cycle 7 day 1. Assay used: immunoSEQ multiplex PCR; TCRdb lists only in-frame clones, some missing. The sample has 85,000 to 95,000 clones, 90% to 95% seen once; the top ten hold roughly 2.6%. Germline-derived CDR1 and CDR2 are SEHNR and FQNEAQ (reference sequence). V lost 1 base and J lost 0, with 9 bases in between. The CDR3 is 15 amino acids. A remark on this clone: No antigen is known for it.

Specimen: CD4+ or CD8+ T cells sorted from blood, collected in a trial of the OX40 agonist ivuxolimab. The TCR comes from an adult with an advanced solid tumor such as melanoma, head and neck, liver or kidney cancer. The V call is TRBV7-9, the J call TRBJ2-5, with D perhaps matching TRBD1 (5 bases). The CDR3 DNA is TGTGCCAGCAGCTTAGGACAGATTTACCAAGAGACCCAGTACTTC. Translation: CASSLGQIYQETQYF.